This TCR beta chain was identified in a study of technical replicates of blood from a few donors. Trimming removed 3 bases from V and 2 bases from J, with 8 bases in between. The germline CDR1 and CDR2 sequences are SNHLY and FYNNEI. The CDR3 has 14 residues. Clones were read by immunoSEQ multiplex PCR, and TCRdb kept only the in-frame ones, dropping some. The sample contains 95,000 or so clones, 85% to 95% of which appear only once. The rearrangement links TRBV2 to TRBJ1-5; the D is unclear. The sequencing sample was made of T cells isolated from PBMCs. The clonotype originates from a human donor in good health. CDR3 amino acids: CASSDRLGNQPQHF. The CDR3 nucleotides read TGTGCCAGCAGTGATCGTCTAGGCAATCAGCCCCAGCATTTT.